A selection of T cell receptor beta chains follows, all from one sample in a study of T cell repertoires in cytomegalovirus infection. TCRdb re-analysed the reads in MiXCR, keeping a single row per CDR3 protein. Counted here are approximately 700,000 distinct CDR3 sequences, roughly a third occurring once; the ten biggest clones make up 2.5% to 3%. Sequencing was carried out using PBMCs. These receptors all come from a human donor in good health (CMV status not recorded). Some clones in this sample may be carry-over from other donors' samples. Both conserved end residues are part of each CDR3. Fields, in order: V gene, J gene, CDR3 protein.

TRBV7-6	TRBJ1-4	CASSLQLTDSNEKLFF
TRBV30	TRBJ2-7	CAWSVSGLEQYF
TRBV20-1	TRBJ1-5	CSALRPQGSQPQHF
TRBV7-2	TRBJ1-3	CASSQGHSSGNTIYF
TRBV7-2	TRBJ2-3	CASTIQGHYTDTQYF
TRBV7-8	TRBJ2-7	CASSFPRLGAAYEQYF
TRBV7-7	TRBJ2-3	CAISLRQGSTDTQYF
TRBV4-1	TRBJ1-5	CASSRTENSNQPQHF
TRBV4-1	TRBJ2-3	CASSQDQRGPSSTDTQYF
TRBV5-8	TRBJ2-1	CASSGWGGIYNEQFF
TRBV7-9	TRBJ2-1	CASSLEGLCEQFF
TRBV7-6	TRBJ2-5	CASSSPAGGPATQYF
TRBV20-1	TRBJ2-3	CSAPSATSTDTQYF
TRBV28	TRBJ2-7	CASRGLSEQYF
TRBV5-1	TRBJ2-7	CASSLFPGQPAIYEQYF
TRBV13	TRBJ1-1	CASKPRGNTEAFF
TRBV5-5	TRBJ2-5	CASSLGLAGGEETQYF
TRBV5-8	TRBJ1-4	CASSLRDRVENMCF
TRBV7-8	TRBJ2-2	CASSSQTSGRAYTGELFF
TRBV28	TRBJ2-7	CASSFRDRLYEQYF
TRBV28	TRBJ2-5	CARSPGLAGVTQSF
TRBV12-3/TRBV12-4	TRBJ2-1	CASNDYSDEQFF
TRBV28	TRBJ2-7	CASSRAGLAPNEQYF
TRBV28	TRBJ1-2	CASSQTGNYCYTF
TRBV7-6	TRBJ1-3	CASSQTRGQGNTIYF
TRBV4-1	TRBJ1-1	CASSQEGENTEAFF
TRBV4-1	TRBJ2-7	CASSQDSWGRNEQYF
TRBV4-1	TRBJ1-5	CASSRIFGIVYSNQPQHF
TRBV11-1	TRBJ2-1	CASSLDRVDYRKFF
TRBV7-9	TRBJ2-3	CASSLPTTDTQYF
TRBV29-1	TRBJ1-2	CSVEGLESQYGYTF
TRBV28	TRBJ1-1	CAIHENTEAFF
TRBV12-3/TRBV12-4	TRBJ1-2	CASSSGASGTRGHYGYTF
TRBV27	TRBJ2-7	CASSPKSSPGTGFYEQYF
TRBV29-1	TRBJ2-1	CSVGTSVNEQFF
TRBV7-2	TRBJ1-5	CASSLAWDSNQPQHF
TRBV7-8	TRBJ2-4	CASSPGREAGNIQYF
TRBV29-1	TRBJ1-1	CSVVLQGRTGTEAFF
TRBV20-1	TRBJ2-1	CSAWLAGVYNEQFF
TRBV2	TRBJ1-5	CASSGSQGNQPQHF
TRBV24-1	TRBJ1-5	CATSDSGQGPNNQPQHF
TRBV19	TRBJ1-4	CASSASGTAIFATNEKLFF
TRBV10-3	TRBJ1-1	CAIRETGEGTEAFF
TRBV7-2	TRBJ2-7	CASSLLSKQPYEQYF
TRBV7-4	TRBJ1-4	CASSSSGDRREKLFF
TRBV6-1	TRBJ1-5	CASRSRRDGDNQPQHF
TRBV6-2/TRBV6-3	TRBJ1-1	CASSYGKGVAGSTEAFF
TRBV27	TRBJ2-7	CASSLSFGTALYEQYF
TRBV7-2	TRBJ1-1	CASSFLGTEAFF
TRBV5-1	TRBJ1-6	CASSSGRTGPGNSPLHF
TRBV7-2	TRBJ2-3	CASSLAWRLYSSTDTQYF
TRBV12-3/TRBV12-4	TRBJ1-3	CASSFGQGASGNTIYF
TRBV7-9	TRBJ1-3	CASSPGQYGNTIYF
TRBV19	TRBJ1-5	CATLDDRGGQPQHF
TRBV5-1	TRBJ1-2	CASSLGAAYGYTF